This record looks at one T cell receptor (beta chain) sequence and its context. This sample was taken from a study of control samples from healthy donors and cancer patients. V dropped 4 bases and J dropped 11; count of bases not matched to a gene: 17. CDR3 length: 17 amino acids. Per germline, CDR1 SGHAT and CDR2 FQNNGV. Only in-frame clones appear in the TCRdb table, and some are missing; sequencing was by immunoSEQ multiplex PCR. The sample shows roughly 450,000 clones, 75% to 95% of them seen only once. The clonotype was recovered from a middle-aged man with head and neck cancer. The chain has TRBV11-2 and TRBJ2-3; 11 positions match TRBD1. Input material: PBMCs. The CDR3 reads CASSSLMARRTGGEQYF. The DNA of the CDR3 is TGTGCCAGCAGCTCGCTTATGGCCCGTCGGACAGGGGGCGAGCAGTATTTT.